One TCR beta chain is described in this entry. As yet, its antigen is unknown. This record comes from a study of cytomegalovirus exposure and HLA in healthy donors. Overall study context: Unique TCR beta sequences numbering approximately 120 million came from some 200 million T cells in an earlier analysis.

The germline V gene encodes CDR1 SEHNR and CDR2 FQNEAQ (reference sequence). The CDR3 spans 16 residues. V lost 5 bases to trimming and J lost 2 bases, with 15 bases between them. The PCR ran on 60 Vbeta and 13 Jbeta primers. The method was immunoSEQ multiplex PCR; TCRdb's version includes in-frame clones alone and lacks a portion of them. The data contain around 170,000 clones, roughly 87% of them seen just once; the ten biggest clones take up 0.5% to 0.55%. Overall study findings and caveats: The likely origin of a cluster of highly shared sequence variants was a sequencing artifact. Later analysis suggested links between common viral pathogens and several top significant clusters.

This TCR came from a woman aged 45-65 years in good health and CMV-seronegative. The rearrangement joins TRBV7-9 to TRBJ2-2; D call uncertain. Source material: PBMCs. The CDR3 here is CASSPLYLKNTGELFF. CDR3 coding DNA: TGTGCCAGCAGCCCACTTTACCTTAAAAACACCGGGGAGCTGTTTTTT.